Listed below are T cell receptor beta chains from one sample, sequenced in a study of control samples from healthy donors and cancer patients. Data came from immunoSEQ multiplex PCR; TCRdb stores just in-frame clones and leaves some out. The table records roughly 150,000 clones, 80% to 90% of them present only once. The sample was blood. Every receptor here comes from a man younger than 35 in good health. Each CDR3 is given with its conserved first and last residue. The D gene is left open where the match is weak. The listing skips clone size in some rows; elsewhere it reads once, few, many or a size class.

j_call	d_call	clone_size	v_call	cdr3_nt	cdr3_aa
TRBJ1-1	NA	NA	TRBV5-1	TGCGCCAGCAGCTTCAGGGTGGACACTGAAGCTTTCTTT	CASSFRVDTEAFF
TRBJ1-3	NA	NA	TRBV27	TGTGCCAGCAGTTTAGGATGGGGGGGCGGCTCGGACACCATATATTTT	CASSLGWGGGSDTIYF
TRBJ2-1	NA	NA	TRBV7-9	TGTGCCAGCAGCTTATTCCCCCAGGGGAGCTCCTACAATGAGCAGTTCTTC	CASSLFPQGSSYNEQFF
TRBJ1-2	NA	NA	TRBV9	TGTGCCAGCAGCGTGACAGGTCTTGGAGGCTACACCTTC	CASSVTGLGGYTF
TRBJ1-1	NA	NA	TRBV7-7	TGTGCTAGCAGCCCGGGGGGCGGTACGACTGAAGCTTTCTTT	CASSPGGGTTEAFF
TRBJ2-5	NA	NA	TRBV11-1	TGTGCCAGCAGCTTGGGGGGGCGGGAGACCCAGTACTTC	CASSLGGRETQYF
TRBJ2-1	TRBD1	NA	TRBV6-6	TGTGCCACTTGGGACAGGGTGACCTACAATGAGCAGTTCTTC	CATWDRVTYNEQFF
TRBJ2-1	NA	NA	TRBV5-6	TGTGCCAGCAGCGCACCCGGGACTCTTATCAATGAGCAGTTCTTC	CASSAPGTLINEQFF
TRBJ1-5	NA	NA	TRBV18	TGTGCCAGCTCACCAGGGGGCAGCGCTTTCGCCTATAGCAATCAGCCCCAGCATTTT	CASSPGGSAFAYSNQPQHF
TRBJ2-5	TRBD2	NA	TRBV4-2	TGTGCCAGCAGCCAAGGAAAAGCGGGGGCGGAGACCCAGTACTTC	CASSQGKAGAETQYF
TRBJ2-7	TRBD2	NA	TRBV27	TGTGCCAGCAGTCGACCCACTAGCGGGGGCTCCTACGAGCAGTACTTC	CASSRPTSGGSYEQYF
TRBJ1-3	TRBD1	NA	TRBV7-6	TGTGCCAGCAGCGATCAGGGGGCAAATGGAAACACCATATATTTT	CASSDQGANGNTIYF
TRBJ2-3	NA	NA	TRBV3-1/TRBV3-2	TGTGCCAGCAGCCCCGGGCGGCCGGGGCCTAGCATGGATACGCAGTATTTT	CASSPGRPGPSMDTQYF
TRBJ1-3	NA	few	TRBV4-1	TGCGCCAGCAGCCATCTCGCGCCTAGGTTGGACACCATATATTTT	CASSHLAPRLDTIYF
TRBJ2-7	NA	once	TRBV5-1	TGCGCCAGCAGCTTGGAGGACATAGGAGAGCAGTACTTC	CASSLEDIGEQYF
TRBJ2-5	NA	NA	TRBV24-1	TGTGCCACCAGTGAGACAGGCATATTAGAGACCCAGTACTTC	CATSETGILETQYF
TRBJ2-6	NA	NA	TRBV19	TGTGCCAGTAGGGGGTACAGGAGGGCTGGGGCCAACGTCCTGACTTTC	CASRGYRRAGANVLTF
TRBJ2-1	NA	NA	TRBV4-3	TGCGCCAGCAGCCAAGTGATATGGGGGTACAATGAGCAGTTCTTC	CASSQVIWGYNEQFF
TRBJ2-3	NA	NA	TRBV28	TGTGCCAGCAGTTTAGGAGGGGTCGAGGTGCATACGCAGTATTTT	CASSLGGVEVHTQYF
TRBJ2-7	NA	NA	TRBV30	TGTGCCTGGAGTCCGCAGGGTTTCTTGGGAAAGCAGTACTTC	CAWSPQGFLGKQYF
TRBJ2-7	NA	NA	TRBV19	TGTGCCAGTAGTCCCCCTATCAGGACGGCGCTAGGCGAGCAGTACTTC	CASSPPIRTALGEQYF
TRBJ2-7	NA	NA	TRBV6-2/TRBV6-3	TGTGCCAGCAGTGTTAGGGCATTCGAGCAGTACTTC	CASSVRAFEQYF
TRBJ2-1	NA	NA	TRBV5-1	TGCGCCAGCAGTGACGGGGACCCCTACAATGAGCAGTTCTTC	CASSDGDPYNEQFF
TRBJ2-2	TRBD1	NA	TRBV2	TGTGCCAGCAGGGGTACAGGGGGCCTCGACACCGGGGAGCTGTTTTTT	CASRGTGGLDTGELFF
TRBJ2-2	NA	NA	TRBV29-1	TGCAGCGTTAGCGGGTCCTTCGGCGGGGAGCTGTTTTTT	CSVSGSFGGELFF
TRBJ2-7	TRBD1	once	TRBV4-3	TGCGCCAGCAGCCAGGAGACAGGGGCCTCCTACGAGCAGTACTTC	CASSQETGASYEQYF
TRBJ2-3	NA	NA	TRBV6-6	TGTGCCAGCAGTTACTCGAGATCGGGGGTCACAGATACGCAGTATTTT	CASSYSRSGVTDTQYF
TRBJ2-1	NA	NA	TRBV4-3	TGCGCCAGCAGCCAAGATGGCGCGGGCTCCTACAATGAGCAGTTCTTC	CASSQDGAGSYNEQFF
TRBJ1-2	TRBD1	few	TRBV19	TGTGCCAGTAGTCGACAGGGTTCCGGCTACACCTTC	CASSRQGSGYTF
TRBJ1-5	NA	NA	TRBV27	TGTGCCTCATGGCCCCCTCGCAGCAATCAGCCCCAGCATTTT	CASWPPRSNQPQHF
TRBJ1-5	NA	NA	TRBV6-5	TGTGCCAGCAGTTACTCGAGGGTCGGGGGGCAGCCCCAGCATTTT	CASSYSRVGGQPQHF
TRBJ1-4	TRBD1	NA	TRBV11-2	TGTGCCAGCAGTCAACAGGGGGCAGGGGAAAAACTGTTTTTT	CASSQQGAGEKLFF
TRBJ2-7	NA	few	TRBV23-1	TGCGCCAACTACGAGCAGTACTTC	CANYEQYF
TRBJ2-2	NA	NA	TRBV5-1	TGCGCCAGCAGCGCCACCCAGGGTGGTAACACCGGGGAGCTGTTTTTT	CASSATQGGNTGELFF
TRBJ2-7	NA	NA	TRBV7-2	TGTGCCAGCAGCTTGGACCGTAATTCCTACGAGCAGTACTTC	CASSLDRNSYEQYF
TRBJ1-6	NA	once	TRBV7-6	TGTGCCAGCAGCTTAGTCGGCCGCAGCTCCTATAATTCACCCCTCCACTTT	CASSLVGRSSYNSPLHF
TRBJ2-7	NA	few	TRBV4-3	TGCGCCAGCAGCCATGGTACTCAAACCTACGAGCAGTACTTC	CASSHGTQTYEQYF